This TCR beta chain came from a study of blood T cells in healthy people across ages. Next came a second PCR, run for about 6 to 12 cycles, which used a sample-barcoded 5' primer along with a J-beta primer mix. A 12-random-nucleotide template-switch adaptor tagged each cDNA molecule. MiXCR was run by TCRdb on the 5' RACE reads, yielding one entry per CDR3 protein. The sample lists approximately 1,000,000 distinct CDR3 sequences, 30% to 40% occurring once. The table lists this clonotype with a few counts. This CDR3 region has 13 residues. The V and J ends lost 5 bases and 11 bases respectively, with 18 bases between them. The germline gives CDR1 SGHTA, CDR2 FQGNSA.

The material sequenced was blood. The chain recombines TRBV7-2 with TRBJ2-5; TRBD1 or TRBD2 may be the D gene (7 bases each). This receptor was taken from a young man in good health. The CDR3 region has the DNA TGTGCCAGCAGCGCCAACAGGGGAGGGGAGCAGTACTTC. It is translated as CASSANRGGEQYF.